This T cell receptor (beta chain) was documented in a study of T cell repertoires in aging, cancer and after chemotherapy. Study-level background: Six age groups, ranging from 30 or younger to 70 or older, included the donors. Paired samples before and after chemotherapy came from glioblastoma patients receiving temozolomide-based therapy.

The template was genomic DNA from peripheral blood, not RNA. Regarding the study as a whole: Immunological memory after chemotherapy cannot be judged from the repertoire data.

TRB rearrangements spanning V, D and J were amplified using mixed TRB-A/B primers. TCRdb fed the multiplex PCR reads into MiXCR, producing one record per CDR3 protein. The sample gives some 20,000 distinct CDR3 sequences, approximately 40% of which show up once; approximately 17% is in the top ten. Turning to this clonotype: Its antigen is undetermined. Its ends do not fully match the called genes, so a read error is possible.

This TCR derives from a human donor with a solid tumor. What was sequenced was blood.

CDR3 amino acids: CSVEGGSDTQYF. DNA of the CDR3: TGCAGCGTGGAAGGAGGGTCAGATACGCAGTATTTT. V usage is TRBV29-1 and J usage is TRBJ2-3; possibly TRBD2 for D (6 bases). Germline V lookup: CDR1 SQVTM, CDR2 ANQGSEA. The CDR3 contains 12 residues.